The 29 T cell receptor beta chains below were found in one sample sequenced in a study of T-cell memory formation after mild COVID-19. TCRdb fed the 5' RACE reads into MiXCR, producing one record per CDR3 protein. The sample yields some 150,000 distinct CDR3 sequences, approximately 21% seen once. The sequenced sample was PBMCs or a T cell subset sorted from them (not recorded which). Receptors originate from an adult woman who had mild COVID-19 (a few samples of this study predate the infection). Cell type and time point are not known.

The sample holds a few counts of this clonotype. The chain employs TRBV29-1 and TRBJ1-3; D is possibly TRBD1 (5 bases). CDR3 length: 14 amino acids. V dropped 4 bases and J dropped 0 bases, with 10 bases sitting between them. From germline, CDR1 is SQVTM and CDR2 ANQGSEA. The CDR3 bases are TGCAGCGTTGGGGACGCCCACTCTGGAAACACCATATATTTT. This translates into CSVGDAHSGNTIYF.

J is TRBJ2-3 and V is TRBV12-3 or TRBV12-4; 9 bases map to TRBD2. Unmatched junction bases numbered 5, after V lost 3 bases and J lost 4 bases. The CDR3 sequence is 15 residues long. The CDR3 spells CASSLREGLSDTQYF. The CDR3 bases are TGTGCCAGCAGTTTGCGGGAGGGCCTGTCAGATACGCAGTATTTT.

This clonotype was counted only a few times. J is TRBJ2-7 and V is TRBV7-2; a weak D match, TRBD2 (5 bases). Germline V lookup: CDR1 SGHTA, CDR2 FQGNSA. V shed 1 base and J shed 7 bases, with 14 bases lying between them. The CDR3 totals 14 residues. The DNA of the CDR3 is TGTGCCAGCAGCTTAGGGGTTCTCCCGGGGGAGCAGTACTTC. Its protein product is CASSLGVLPGEQYF.

The chain uses TRBV7-8 and TRBJ2-7, with 9 bases identical to TRBD2. The trim removed 3 bases at V and 3 bases at J, leaving 6 bases unmatched. CDR1 and CDR2 from the germline V gene are SGHVS and FQNEAQ. This CDR3 comprises 15 residues. In DNA form, the CDR3 reads TGTGCCAGCAGCTTTTTAGCGGGAGTGGGCTACGAGCAGTACTTC. It specifies CASSFLAGVGYEQYF.

This clonotype was counted between two and nine times. The genes are TRBV7-9 and TRBJ2-1; no clear D gene. Looked up from germline, CDR1 is SEHNR and CDR2 is FQNEAQ (reference sequence). The CDR3 sequence is 14 residues long. Trimming left V 5 bases short and J 0 bases short, with 8 bases between. The CDR3 reads CASSLSSSYNEQFF. CDR3 DNA sequence: TGTGCCAGCAGCCTATCTAGCTCCTACAATGAGCAGTTCTTC.

In its sample, this clonotype was seen many times. The rearrangement links TRBV7-2 to TRBJ2-5; TRBD2 aligns across 7 bases. The CDR3 length is 16 residues. Trimming took 5 bases from V and 2 from J; bases not matched to a gene: 11. Germline values: CDR1 SGHTA, CDR2 FQGNSA. The CDR3 reads CASSPKRAGDQETQYF. DNA of the CDR3: TGTGCCAGCAGCCCTAAGCGTGCGGGGGATCAAGAGACCCAGTACTTC.

The CDR3: CASSIYRGSEQPQHF. The CDR3 nucleotides read TGTGCCAGTAGTATATACAGGGGCTCAGAGCAGCCCCAGCATTTT. V and J are TRBV19 and TRBJ1-5; the match to TRBD1 covers 7 bases. The trim removed 2 bases at V and 7 bases at J, leaving 8 bases unmatched. The germline V gene encodes CDR1 LNHDA and CDR2 SQIVND (reference sequence). The CDR3 sequence is 15 residues long.

This clonotype has just a few counts. The V and J genes are TRBV14 and TRBJ2-6; D is undetermined. The V end was cut by 2 bases, the J end by 1 base, with 9 bases between. CDR3 size: 16 residues. Germline CDR1 reads SGHDN; CDR2 reads FVKESK. DNA of the CDR3: TGTGCCAGCAGCCAATACATGGGGTCTGGGGCCAACGTCCTGACTTTC. It encodes CASSQYMGSGANVLTF.

J is TRBJ2-5 and V is TRBV12-3 or TRBV12-4; D is undetermined. Deletions cut 6 bases from V and 5 bases from J, with 10 bases between. This CDR3 spans 12 amino acids. The CDR3 here is CASRGPGETQYF. CDR3 bases: TGTGCCAGCAGAGGACCCGGGGAGACCCAGTACTTC.

V usage is TRBV3-1 and J usage is TRBJ2-1; 9 bases align to TRBD2. Germline V gene lookup returns CDR1 LGHDT and CDR2 YNNKEL (reference sequence). The CDR3 spans 16 residues. V gave up 1 base and J gave up 5 bases; unmatched junction bases: 6. CDR3 coding DNA: TGTGCCAGCAGCCAAGCGATAGCGGGGGCACACAATGAGCAGTTCTTC. Residues: CASSQAIAGAHNEQFF.

This clonotype has a handful of counts. The chain uses TRBV5-1 and TRBJ2-4, with TRBD1 as a possible D gene (6 bases). Looked up from germline, CDR1 is SGHRS and CDR2 is YFSETQ. V was trimmed by 0 bases and J by 0 bases, leaving 10 bases between them. There are 16 residues in the CDR3. DNA of the CDR3: TGCGCCAGCAGCTTGGGGACAGTTCTAGCCAAAAACATTCAGTACTTC. This gives the protein CASSLGTVLAKNIQYF.

The rearrangement uses TRBV5-5 and TRBJ1-2, with 7 nucleotides matching TRBD1. Losses at the gene ends were 3 bases for V and 8 bases for J; bases not matched to a gene: 13. Germline CDR1 reads SGHKS; CDR2 reads YYEKEE (reference sequence). The CDR3 extends over 15 amino acids. CDR3 nucleotides: TGTGCCAGCAGCTGGCCTGGACAGGCTGGCGTCGGCTACACCTTC. Amino acid sequence: CASSWPGQAGVGYTF.

This chain links TRBV4-2 with TRBJ2-1, with D possibly matching TRBD2 (5 bases). The CDR3 has 15 amino acids. Germline V gene sequence: CDR1 LGHNA, CDR2 YNFKEQ. Trimming shortened V by 1 base and J by 2 bases, and 9 bases separated the two germline ends. The CDR3 DNA sequence: TGTGCCAGCAGCCAAGGGACTGTACCCTACAATGAGCAGTTCTTC. Amino acids: CASSQGTVPYNEQFF.

This chain joins TRBV18 and TRBJ1-4; D is unclear. The CDR3 sequence is 13 residues long. V was trimmed by 2 bases and J by 4 bases, leaving 5 bases between them. Germline CDR1 reads KGHSH; CDR2 reads LQKENI. The CDR3 DNA reads TGTGCCAGCTCACCAGGGTTTAATGAAAAACTGTTTTTT. Encoded protein: CASSPGFNEKLFF. Variable domain in full (rest from reference TRBV18 and TRBJ1-4): NAGVMQNPRHLVRRRGQEARLRCSPMKGHSHVYWYRQLPEEGLKFMVYLQKENIIDESGMPKERFSAEFPKEGPSILRIQQVVRGDSAAYFCASSPGFNEKLFFGSGTQLSVL.

The chain combines TRBV20-1 with TRBJ1-1; possibly TRBD1 for D (5 bases). The CDR3 has 11 amino acids. Trimming cost V 3 bases and J 8 bases, with 10 bases left between them. Germline CDR1 DFQATT, CDR2 SNEGSKA (reference sequence). The CDR3 coding sequence is TGCAGTGCTAGGACAGCTGCGGAAGCTTTCTTT. This translates into CSARTAAEAFF.

This sequence joins TRBV9 and TRBJ2-3; 14 positions match TRBD2. V gave up 4 bases and J gave up 5 bases; unmatched junction bases: 3. This CDR3 contains 15 residues. In germline, CDR1 is SGDLS, CDR2 YYNGEE. The CDR3 sequence is CASSRLAGGRDTQYF. DNA for the CDR3: TGTGCCAGCAGCCGACTAGCGGGGGGGCGAGATACGCAGTATTTT.

The chain couples TRBV9 to TRBJ2-1; 9 bases are a match to TRBD2. Trimming at V came to 2 bases and at J to 4 bases, leaving 7 bases not matched to a gene. CDR1 is SGDLS and CDR2 is YYNGEE in the germline V gene. This CDR3 spans 16 amino acids. CDR3 residues: CASSVDLAGTYNEQFF. CDR3 DNA: TGTGCCAGCAGCGTTGACCTAGCGGGAACATACAATGAGCAGTTCTTC.

J is TRBJ2-1 and V is TRBV18; 11 bases map to TRBD2. CDR1 is KGHSH and CDR2 is LQKENI in the germline V gene. With V trimmed by 6 bases and J by 4 bases, 8 bases remained unmatched. The CDR3 totals 16 residues. The CDR3 loop reads CASSPSGRTEYNEQFF. The CDR3, as DNA: TGTGCCAGCTCCCCTAGCGGGAGGACCGAATACAATGAGCAGTTCTTC.

The rearrangement uses TRBV2 and TRBJ1-5, with D possibly being TRBD1 (6 bases). The CDR3 loop spans 14 amino acids. Germline CDR1 is SNHLY and CDR2 is FYNNEI. The V end was cut by 4 bases, the J end by 4 bases, with 11 bases between. In nucleotides, the CDR3 is TGTGCCAGCAGTGCAGGGGCTAGGAATCAGCCCCAGCATTTT. Translation gives CASSAGARNQPQHF.

This clonotype has at least ten counts. The chain combines TRBV7-9 with TRBJ1-6; D uncertain. Germline loops: CDR1 SEHNR, CDR2 FQNEAQ (reference sequence). V lost 1 base to trimming and J lost 4 bases, with 5 bases between them. The CDR3 consists of 14 residues. The CDR3 DNA sequence: TGTGCCAGCAGCTTAGAACAGTATAATTCACCCCTCCACTTT. It codes for CASSLEQYNSPLHF.

V usage is TRBV30 and J usage is TRBJ2-7; D not certain. The CDR3 has 15 amino acids. V was trimmed by 1 base and J by 2 bases, leaving 15 bases between them. Germline V lookup: CDR1 GTSNPN, CDR2 SVGIG (reference sequence). Here the CDR3 DNA reads TGTGCCTGGAGTGAGTTCAGTGGCGACACCTACGAGCAGTACTTC. Translating it yields CAWSEFSGDTYEQYF.

The CDR3 sequence is CSALPGTSGGTTDTQYF. The CDR3 DNA reads TGCAGTGCCCTTCCCGGGACTAGCGGGGGAACCACAGATACGCAGTATTTT. The genes are TRBV20-1 and TRBJ2-3, with 14 bases identical to TRBD2. With 6 bases clipped from V and 2 bases from J, the junction kept 10 bases outside the gene matches. The CDR3 runs 17 residues. Germline CDR1 is DFQATT and CDR2 is SNEGSKA (reference sequence).

V usage is TRBV6-2 or TRBV6-3 and J usage is TRBJ2-3; 7 nucleotides align to TRBD2. Germline V gene lookup returns CDR1 MNHEY and CDR2 SVGEGT. With 6 bases clipped from V and 6 bases from J, the junction kept 6 bases outside the gene matches. This CDR3 is built from 13 residues. DNA for the CDR3: TGTGCCAGCAGGAAAAGCGGGATCGATACGCAGTATTTT. Protein sequence: CASRKSGIDTQYF.

Written as DNA, the CDR3 is TGTGCCAGTAGTATTGTCGACAGTAAGAATGAGCAGTTCTTC. Protein product: CASSIVDSKNEQFF. The V gene is TRBV19, the J gene TRBJ2-1, with D possibly matching TRBD1 (5 bases). In germline, CDR1 is LNHDA, CDR2 SQIVND (reference sequence). This CDR3 has 14 amino acids. Trimming shortened V by 3 bases and J by 7 bases, and 13 bases separated the two germline ends. The whole variable domain, remainder taken from reference TRBV19 and TRBJ2-1, is DGGITQSPKYLFRKEGQNVTLSCEQNLNHDAMYWYRQDPGQGLRLIYYSQIVNDFQKGDIAEGYSVSREKKESFPLTVTSAQKNPTAFYLCASSIVDSKNEQFFGPGTRLTVL.

The table lists this clonotype with a few counts. The chain employs TRBV7-2 and TRBJ1-1, with D maybe TRBD1 (6 bases). In germline, CDR1 is SGHTA, CDR2 FQGNSA. CDR3 length: 15 amino acids. Trimming took off 4 bases at V and 1 base at J, with 13 bases between the two ends. CDR3 loop: CASSSHLQGNTEAFF. CDR3 bases: TGTGCCAGCAGCTCTCACTTACAGGGGAACACTGAAGCTTTCTTT.

This clonotype was observed a few times. The genes are TRBV5-1 and TRBJ2-6; no clear D gene. The germline V gene encodes CDR1 SGHRS and CDR2 YFSETQ. The germline V and J ends were trimmed by 2 bases and 4 bases, with 10 bases remaining between them. The CDR3 consists of 15 residues. CDR3 in amino acids: CASSFAATGANVLTF. DNA of the CDR3: TGCGCCAGCAGCTTTGCCGCTACAGGGGCCAACGTCCTGACTTTC.

The chain joins TRBV5-1 to TRBJ1-3; D is undetermined. Between the trimmed V and J ends, which lost 0 bases and 5 bases, there was a span of 15 bases. Germline V gene sequence: CDR1 SGHRS, CDR2 YFSETQ. The CDR3 runs to 16 residues. The CDR3 coding sequence is TGCGCCAGCAGCTTGGAGATGATGAATCTCCGAAACACCATATATTTT. It is translated as CASSLEMMNLRNTIYF.

This clonotype turned up a few times. CDR3 sequence reads: CSVAWDNEQFF. As DNA, the CDR3 is TGCAGCGTGGCGTGGGACAATGAGCAGTTCTTC. The chain employs TRBV29-1 and TRBJ2-1; D not resolved. Deletions cut 6 bases from V and 5 bases from J, with 8 bases between. This CDR3 spans 11 amino acids. The germline V gene has CDR1 SQVTM and CDR2 ANQGSEA.

In its sample, this clonotype was seen a few times. The chain has TRBV7-9 and TRBJ2-7; D gene ambiguous. Trimming took off 5 bases at V and 3 bases at J, with 11 bases between the two ends. The CDR3 runs to 13 residues. The germline CDR1 and CDR2 sequences are SEHNR and FQNEAQ (reference sequence). CDR3 nucleotide sequence: TGTGCCAGCAGCGATTCGATTCACTACGAGCAGTACTTC. Translation gives CASSDSIHYEQYF.